The T cell receptor beta chain described here comes from a study of beta chain features in type 1 diabetes (dated by TCRdb to 2017 to 2018). Context from the whole study: Patients and healthy donors did not differ in mean age, gender distribution, total cell number or subset yield. A total of 100 million to 110 million sorted cells were examined across all samples, and a strong correlation was observed between cell number per subset and RNA yield. In the study, TCRB repertoires of sorted circulating CD4+ T cell subsets from recently diagnosed type 1 diabetes patients were compared with those of matched healthy donors. Regulatory and stem cell-like memory subsets were obtained from only 8 patients and roughly eight healthy donors, while naive and central memory subsets were obtained from all 30 or so donors. The research as a whole found: Type 1 diabetes patients showed a moderate but significant shortening of TCRB CDR3 length in all four CD4+ subsets. HLA sub-analyses involved small numbers of individuals, so any influence of HLA type on TCRB rearrangement remained unresolved. Naive, central memory and regulatory TCRB repertoires appeared to be more alike among patients than among healthy donors. Sequencing cDNA rather than genomic DNA could over-represent highly expressing activated cells, although activation and CD3 levels did not differ between groups. At VDJ recombination sites, patients with type 1 diabetes made fewer insertions and deleted more nucleotides, a pattern implying thymic rearrangement abnormalities. PCR may preferentially amplify shorter templates, but because patient and control samples were amplified and corrected together, any resulting skew would affect both groups equally.

The High Capacity cDNA Reverse Transcription Kit was used to reverse transcribe all of the isolated RNA, meaning that expressed TCRB transcripts were what got sequenced. Naive, central memory and regulatory T cell samples underwent deep immunoSEQ sequencing, averaging about 3.3 million total reads per sample. Sorted cells were lysed in RLT buffer, and RNA was extracted using DNase-treated RNeasy Micro or Mini kits according to cell number. To prevent cross-contamination, every cell subset was processed on its own, while patient and healthy donor samples were processed together. The immunoSEQ multiplex PCR was used to amplify TCRB sequences from cDNA, generating 87-bp fragments that spanned the CDR3 region. The amplicons were sequenced using the Illumina HiSeq platform. Processing in the source paper ran as follows. PCR bias was computationally corrected using synthetic template baselines, reads within Hamming distance 2 were collapsed, and singletons that could not be merged were discarded. Reads were aligned against IMGT to assign V, D and J genes, CDR3 length and insertions or deletions at six rearrangement sites. Clonotype counts were normalized to sorted cell number within each subset before computing true diversity and Gini coefficients with the tcR R package. The overlap coefficient, calculated on TCRB nucleotide sequences, was used to measure repertoire sharing. TCRdb holds this immuneACCESS table with in-frame rearrangements only. Some clones are missing; in checked studies, unresolved V genes explain under half, and the rest has no known cause. Clonal size and the V and J genes are those of that table, whereas D and trimming came from the DNA. The sample table contains almost 350,000 clones; only one count was recorded for roughly 8% of them. The ten largest clones add up to 0.44% of the sample.

Each donor gave one peripheral blood draw, averaging approximately 120 mL, which was collected into heparinised tubes. Using a panel that included CD45RO, CCR7, CD25, CD127, CD95 and CD27, naive, central memory, regulatory and stem cell-like memory CD4+ T cells were sorted on a BD FACSAria II. Purity was above 95% for every sorted population. PBMCs were isolated right away by Lymphoprep density gradient centrifugation and were stained directly, without culture. So that batch effects would be minimized, each experiment stained and sorted samples in pairs, pairing one healthy donor with one patient. Turning to this clone: Its antigen remains unidentified. No much larger clone exists at a distance of one base, and base qualities are not known.

The source is a woman under 30 in good health. The specimen sequenced was central memory CD4+ T cells from blood.

The DNA reads as follows: TGTGCCAGCAGTCCGAACAGTGGGAACACCGGGGAGCTGTTTTTT. Its protein reads: CASSPNSGNTGELFF. The rearranged chain carries TRBV28 and TRBJ2-2, with the identity of the D gene unclear. V is cut by 5 bases and J by 1 base, and the space between the germline ends is 11 bases. From cysteine to phenylalanine, the CDR3 is 15 amino acids long. The DNA shown is the 45-base CDR3, in frame from base 1. CDR1 is given as MDHEN and CDR2 as SYDVKM, both from the germline V gene.